These T cell receptor beta chains were read from a single sample in a study of blood T cell repertoires in COVID-19. Measured with immunoSEQ multiplex PCR; TCRdb has only the in-frame clones, and not every one. The table includes some 67,000 clones, 90% detected once. Sequencing was done on a sample of peripheral blood. These receptors all come from a young woman with acute or convalescent COVID-19. CDR3s include the opening cysteine and the closing phenylalanine or tryptophan. Each record gives: clone size, CDR3 length, D gene, J gene, V gene, CDR3 DNA, CDR3 protein. D genes are given only for firm matches. The listing skips clone size in some rows; elsewhere it reads once, few, many or a size class.

abundance: .; len: 15; d_gene: TRBD2; j_gene: TRBJ2-1; v_gene: TRBV19; CDR3nt: TGTGCCAGTAGTATCCTACTAGCGGGAGTCAATGAGCAGTTCTTC; CDR3aa: CASSILLAGVNEQFF
abundance: .; len: 14; d_gene: TRBD1; j_gene: TRBJ1-6; v_gene: TRBV10-3; CDR3nt: TGTGCCATCAGTTTCCGGGACAGGGGTTCACCCCTCCACTTT; CDR3aa: CAISFRDRGSPLHF
abundance: .; len: 16; d_gene: .; j_gene: TRBJ1-5; v_gene: TRBV6-1; CDR3nt: TGTGCCAGCAGTGTTTATCAGGGTAATAGCAATCAGCCCCAGCATTTT; CDR3aa: CASSVYQGNSNQPQHF
abundance: .; len: 15; d_gene: .; j_gene: TRBJ2-2; v_gene: TRBV7-9; CDR3nt: TGTGCCAGCAGCGCGGGGGCTACCAACACCGGGGAGCTGTTTTTT; CDR3aa: CASSAGATNTGELFF
abundance: .; len: 20; d_gene: .; j_gene: TRBJ1-4; v_gene: TRBV11-3; CDR3nt: TGTGCCAGCAGTTGTCCCAAGACTCCAGGGGCGCGGACAACTAATGAAAAACTGTTTTTT; CDR3aa: CASSCPKTPGARTTNEKLFF
abundance: .; len: 14; d_gene: .; j_gene: TRBJ2-2; v_gene: TRBV6-5; CDR3nt: TGTGCCAGCAGTTTAGGAGGAAACACCGGGGAGCTGTTTTTT; CDR3aa: CASSLGGNTGELFF
abundance: .; len: 17; d_gene: TRBD1; j_gene: TRBJ2-7; v_gene: TRBV10-2; CDR3nt: TGCGCCAGCAGTCAGGGGGCTGAGACAGGGAGCTCCTACGAGCAGTACTTC; CDR3aa: CASSQGAETGSSYEQYF
abundance: .; len: 14; d_gene: TRBD1; j_gene: TRBJ1-2; v_gene: TRBV4-1; CDR3nt: TGCGCCAGCAGTCAACCGGGACAGGGCTATGGCTACACCTTC; CDR3aa: CASSQPGQGYGYTF
abundance: .; len: 16; d_gene: TRBD2; j_gene: TRBJ2-3; v_gene: TRBV6-2/TRBV6-3; CDR3nt: TGTGCCAGCAGTGACATAGCGGGCTTCAGCACAGATACGCAGTATTTT; CDR3aa: CASSDIAGFSTDTQYF
abundance: .; len: 13; d_gene: TRBD2; j_gene: TRBJ2-1; v_gene: TRBV7-2; CDR3nt: TGTGCCAGCAAACTAGCGGGAACCCGTGAGCAGTTCTTC; CDR3aa: CASKLAGTREQFF
abundance: .; len: 15; d_gene: .; j_gene: TRBJ2-1; v_gene: TRBV19; CDR3nt: TGTGCCAGTAGTATAGGAGGAAGCACCTACAATGAGCAGTTCTTC; CDR3aa: CASSIGGSTYNEQFF
abundance: once; len: 12; d_gene: .; j_gene: TRBJ1-5; v_gene: TRBV29-1; CDR3nt: TGCAGCGTTGTTGTAGGCAATCAGCCCCAGCATTTT; CDR3aa: CSVVVGNQPQHF
abundance: .; len: 13; d_gene: .; j_gene: TRBJ2-1; v_gene: TRBV2; CDR3nt: TGTGCCAGCAGTGAGGTCCGCAGGAATGAGCAGTTCTTC; CDR3aa: CASSEVRRNEQFF
abundance: .; len: 18; d_gene: TRBD2; j_gene: TRBJ2-1; v_gene: TRBV6-2/TRBV6-3; CDR3nt: TGTGCCAGCAGTTACCTGACTAGCGCAACGAGCTCCTACAATGAGCAGTTCTTC; CDR3aa: CASSYLTSATSSYNEQFF
abundance: .; len: 16; d_gene: .; j_gene: TRBJ2-1; v_gene: TRBV19; CDR3nt: TGTGCCAGTAGTATAGCAAGCGGAGCACTTTACAATGAGCAGTTCTTC; CDR3aa: CASSIASGALYNEQFF
abundance: few; len: 12; d_gene: .; j_gene: TRBJ1-4; v_gene: TRBV2; CDR3nt: TGTGCCAGCAGTAAAGACAGAGAAAAACTGTTTTTT; CDR3aa: CASSKDREKLFF
abundance: few; len: 15; d_gene: .; j_gene: TRBJ2-7; v_gene: TRBV5-1; CDR3nt: TGCGCCAGCAGCCCTGAACCGGGTGCCCTCTACGAGCAGTACTTC; CDR3aa: CASSPEPGALYEQYF
abundance: .; len: 13; d_gene: .; j_gene: TRBJ1-5; v_gene: TRBV6-5; CDR3nt: TGTGCCAGCACCCACAGGGACAATCAGCCCCAGCATTTT; CDR3aa: CASTHRDNQPQHF
abundance: .; len: 19; d_gene: .; j_gene: TRBJ1-6; v_gene: TRBV4-2; CDR3nt: TGTGCCAGCAGCCAAGACCCGACAGGCCGGAGCTCCTATAATTCACCCCTCCACTTT; CDR3aa: CASSQDPTGRSSYNSPLHF
abundance: .; len: 13; d_gene: .; j_gene: TRBJ1-2; v_gene: TRBV12-3/TRBV12-4; CDR3nt: TGTGCCAGCAGCTTAGGGGGGGTACACGGCTACACCTTC; CDR3aa: CASSLGGVHGYTF
abundance: .; len: 15; d_gene: TRBD2; j_gene: TRBJ2-1; v_gene: TRBV11-3; CDR3nt: TGTGCCAGCAGCTCGGGACTAGCCAGATACAATGAGCAGTTCTTC; CDR3aa: CASSSGLARYNEQFF
abundance: .; len: 18; d_gene: TRBD2; j_gene: TRBJ2-2; v_gene: TRBV5-4; CDR3nt: TGTGCCAGCAGCTTCGCTCTCAGCGGGAGGTTGAACACCGGGGAGCTGTTTTTT; CDR3aa: CASSFALSGRLNTGELFF
abundance: .; len: 15; d_gene: .; j_gene: TRBJ1-1; v_gene: TRBV19; CDR3nt: TGTGCCAGTAGTATAGATAACAGGAGGAACACTGAAGCTTTCTTT; CDR3aa: CASSIDNRRNTEAFF
abundance: once; len: 14; d_gene: .; j_gene: TRBJ1-1; v_gene: TRBV19; CDR3nt: TGTGCCAGTAGTCCACAGGTTCGGAACACTGAAGCTTTCTTT; CDR3aa: CASSPQVRNTEAFF
abundance: .; len: 14; d_gene: TRBD2; j_gene: TRBJ2-7; v_gene: TRBV7-2; CDR3nt: TGTGCCAGCAGTCATGCGGGAGAGTTTTACGAGCAGTACTTC; CDR3aa: CASSHAGEFYEQYF
abundance: once; len: 17; d_gene: .; j_gene: TRBJ1-3; v_gene: TRBV18; CDR3nt: TGTGCCAGCTCACCGTCCGGGACTCAAAAAGCTGGAAACACCATATATTTT; CDR3aa: CASSPSGTQKAGNTIYF
abundance: .; len: 16; d_gene: TRBD2; j_gene: TRBJ2-5; v_gene: TRBV5-8; CDR3nt: TGTGCCAGCAGCCCGGGACTAGCGGGAGATTCGGAGACCCAGTACTTC; CDR3aa: CASSPGLAGDSETQYF
abundance: .; len: 13; d_gene: TRBD1; j_gene: TRBJ2-1; v_gene: TRBV6-5; CDR3nt: TGTGCCAGCAAACGGGACAGGGCGGGTGAGCAGTTCTTC; CDR3aa: CASKRDRAGEQFF
abundance: .; len: 12; d_gene: .; j_gene: TRBJ1-1; v_gene: TRBV6-2/TRBV6-3; CDR3nt: TGTGCCAGCAGTGGCGACATAGCTGAAGCTTTCTTT; CDR3aa: CASSGDIAEAFF
abundance: .; len: 13; d_gene: .; j_gene: TRBJ1-2; v_gene: TRBV6-2/TRBV6-3; CDR3nt: TGTGCCAGCAGTCGACCGGAGGGATATGGCTACACCTTC; CDR3aa: CASSRPEGYGYTF
abundance: .; len: 16; d_gene: .; j_gene: TRBJ2-5; v_gene: TRBV7-2; CDR3nt: TGTGCCAGCAGCCCCGCACTTAGGGGGGGGCAAGAGACCCAGTACTTC; CDR3aa: CASSPALRGGQETQYF
abundance: .; len: 16; d_gene: TRBD2; j_gene: TRBJ2-1; v_gene: TRBV4-1; CDR3nt: TGCGCCAGCAGCCGTTCCCGGACTAGCCCCCCTAATGAGCAGTTCTTC; CDR3aa: CASSRSRTSPPNEQFF
abundance: few; len: 14; d_gene: TRBD1; j_gene: TRBJ1-2; v_gene: TRBV30; CDR3nt: TGTGCCTGGAGTACGCCAGGGGGCTACTATGGCTACACCTTC; CDR3aa: CAWSTPGGYYGYTF
abundance: .; len: 15; d_gene: TRBD1; j_gene: TRBJ1-2; v_gene: TRBV5-5; CDR3nt: TGTGCCAGCAGCAAGGGGACAGGGGAGCACTATGGCTACACCTTC; CDR3aa: CASSKGTGEHYGYTF
abundance: .; len: 16; d_gene: .; j_gene: TRBJ1-4; v_gene: TRBV3-1/TRBV3-2; CDR3nt: TGTGCCAGCAGCTCCCGGCTAAGGAGGAGTAATGAAAAACTGTTTTTT; CDR3aa: CASSSRLRRSNEKLFF
abundance: once; len: 14; d_gene: .; j_gene: TRBJ2-2; v_gene: TRBV11-2; CDR3nt: TGTGCCAGCAGCTTAGGGCCACCCGCCGGGGAGCTGTTTTTT; CDR3aa: CASSLGPPAGELFF
abundance: .; len: 14; d_gene: TRBD1; j_gene: TRBJ2-7; v_gene: TRBV10-1; CDR3nt: TGCGCCAGCAGTGCCTACCGGGACAGGGGAGAGCAGTACTTC; CDR3aa: CASSAYRDRGEQYF
abundance: .; len: 12; d_gene: .; j_gene: TRBJ1-1; v_gene: TRBV29-1; CDR3nt: TGCAGCGTTGGCGGGCCCAAGGCTGAAGCTTTCTTT; CDR3aa: CSVGGPKAEAFF